These 5 T cell receptor beta chains share one sample of origin, sequenced in a study of blood T cell repertoires in COVID-19. The protocol was immunoSEQ multiplex PCR, while the TCRdb copy is restricted to in-frame clones and leaves out a portion. The sample consists of over 300,000 clones, 85% of them appearing once. The sequenced material came from peripheral blood. The receptors originated from a human donor in a cohort sampled during active COVID-19.

The chain links TRBV5-4 to TRBJ2-2; weak D call: TRBD2 (5 bases). V shed 0 bases and J shed 7 bases, with 13 bases lying between them. Per the germline V gene, CDR1 is SGHNT and CDR2 is YYREEE (reference sequence). CDR3 length: 15 amino acids. The CDR3 protein is CASSLEGLSFGELFF. CDR3 DNA: TGTGCCAGCAGCTTGGAAGGACTCTCTTTCGGGGAGCTGTTTTTT.

This clone showed up just once. Written as DNA, the CDR3 is TGTGCCAGCAGAGAGAGATCCGAAGCTTTCTTT. This translates into CASRERSEAFF. V and J are TRBV14 and TRBJ1-1, with unresolved D. Trimming removed 6 bases at V and 8 bases at J, with 10 bases between. The germline V gene encodes CDR1 SGHDN and CDR2 FVKESK. The CDR3 runs 11 residues. Filled out from reference TRBV14 and TRBJ1-1, the complete variable domain reads EAGVTQFPSHSVIEKGQTVTLRCDPISGHDNLYWYRRVMGKEIKFLLHFVKESKQDESGMPNNRFLAERTGGTYSTLKVQPAELEDSGVYFCASRERSEAFFGQGTRLTVV.

This clone was seen only a few times. This rearrangement joins TRBV6-5 to TRBJ1-3, with a tentative D call TRBD1 (6 bases). The ends were cut back, 5 bases at V and 0 bases at J, with 8 bases in the middle. The CDR3 contains 14 residues. CDR1 and CDR2 from the germline V gene are MNHEY and SVGAGI. The CDR3 loop is CASSPGVSGNTIYF. The DNA for the CDR3 is TGTGCCAGCAGTCCAGGGGTCTCTGGAAACACCATATATTTT.

The CDR3, as DNA: TGTGCCAGCAGCGTAGTAGTTGGACAGGCGAAAAGCTATGGCTACACCTTC. This codes for CASSVVVGQAKSYGYTF. The chain has TRBV9 and TRBJ1-2, with TRBD1 matching over 7 bases. Germline CDR1 is SGDLS and CDR2 is YYNGEE. V was pared by 0 bases and J by 4 bases, with 12 bases of the junction left unmatched. There are 17 residues in the CDR3.

This chain links TRBV9 with TRBJ2-1, with a tentative D call TRBD2 (5 bases). The CDR3 loop spans 12 amino acids. Germline loops: CDR1 SGDLS, CDR2 YYNGEE. V shed 0 bases and J shed 10 bases, with 8 bases lying between them. The CDR3 DNA reads as TGTGCCAGCAGCGTAGGGACTTTCGAGCAGTTCTTC. It encodes CASSVGTFEQFF.